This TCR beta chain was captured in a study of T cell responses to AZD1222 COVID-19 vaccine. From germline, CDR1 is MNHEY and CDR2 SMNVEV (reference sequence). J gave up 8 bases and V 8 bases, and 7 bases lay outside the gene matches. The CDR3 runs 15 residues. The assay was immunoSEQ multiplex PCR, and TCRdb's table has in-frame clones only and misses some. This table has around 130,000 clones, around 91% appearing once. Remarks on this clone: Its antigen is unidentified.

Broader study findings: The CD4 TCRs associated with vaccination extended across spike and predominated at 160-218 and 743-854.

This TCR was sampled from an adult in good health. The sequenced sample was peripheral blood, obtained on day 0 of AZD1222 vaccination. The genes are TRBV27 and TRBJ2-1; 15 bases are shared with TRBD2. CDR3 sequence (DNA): TGTGCCAGCGGCAGGACTAGCGGGGGGGCGGATGAGCAGTTCTTC. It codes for CASGRTSGGADEQFF.